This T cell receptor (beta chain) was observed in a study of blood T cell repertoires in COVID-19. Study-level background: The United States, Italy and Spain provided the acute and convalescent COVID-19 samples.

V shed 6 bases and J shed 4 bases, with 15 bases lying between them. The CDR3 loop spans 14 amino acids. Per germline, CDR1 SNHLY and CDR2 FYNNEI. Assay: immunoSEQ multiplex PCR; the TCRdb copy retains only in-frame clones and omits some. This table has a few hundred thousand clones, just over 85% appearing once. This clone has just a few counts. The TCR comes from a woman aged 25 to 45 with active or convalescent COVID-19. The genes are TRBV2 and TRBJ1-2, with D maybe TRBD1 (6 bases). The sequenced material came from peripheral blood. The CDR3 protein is CASRGSRGGYGYTF. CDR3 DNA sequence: TGTGCCAGCAGAGGCTCCAGGGGTGGCTATGGCTACACCTTC.